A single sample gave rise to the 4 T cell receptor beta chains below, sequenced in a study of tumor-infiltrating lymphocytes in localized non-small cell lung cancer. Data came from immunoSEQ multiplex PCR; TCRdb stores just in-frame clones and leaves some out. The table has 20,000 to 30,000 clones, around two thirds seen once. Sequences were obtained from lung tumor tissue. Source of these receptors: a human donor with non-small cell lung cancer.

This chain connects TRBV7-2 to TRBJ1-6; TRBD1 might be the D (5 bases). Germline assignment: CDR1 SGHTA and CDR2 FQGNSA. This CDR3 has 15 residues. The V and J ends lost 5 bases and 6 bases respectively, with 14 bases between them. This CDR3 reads CASSTGARGNSPLHF. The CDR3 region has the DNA TGTGCCAGCAGCACTGGGGCGAGGGGTAATTCACCCCTCCACTTT.

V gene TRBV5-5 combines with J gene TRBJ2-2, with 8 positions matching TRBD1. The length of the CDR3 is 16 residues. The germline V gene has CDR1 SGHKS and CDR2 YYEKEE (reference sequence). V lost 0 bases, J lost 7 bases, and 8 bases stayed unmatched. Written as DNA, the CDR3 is TGTGCCAGCAGCTTGGGGTCGGGACAGGCGGGCGGGGAGCTGTTTTTT. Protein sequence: CASSLGSGQAGGELFF.

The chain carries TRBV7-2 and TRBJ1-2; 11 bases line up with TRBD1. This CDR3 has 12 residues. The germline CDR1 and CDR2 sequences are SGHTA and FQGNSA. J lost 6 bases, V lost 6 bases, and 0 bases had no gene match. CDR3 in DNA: TGTGCCAGCAGGGGACAGGGGGATGGCTACACCTTC. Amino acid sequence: CASRGQGDGYTF. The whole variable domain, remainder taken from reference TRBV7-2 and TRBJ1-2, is GAGVSQSPSNKVTEKGKDVELRCDPISGHTALYWYRQSLGQGLEFLIYFQGNSAPDKSGLPSDRFSAERTGGSVSTLTIQRTQQEDSAVYLCASRGQGDGYTFGSGTRLTVV.

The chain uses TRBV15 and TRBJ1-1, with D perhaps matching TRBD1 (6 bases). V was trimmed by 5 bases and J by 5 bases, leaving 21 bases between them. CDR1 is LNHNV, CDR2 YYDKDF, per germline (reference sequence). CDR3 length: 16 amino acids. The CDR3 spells CATSGGGPGGRTEAFF. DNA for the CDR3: TGTGCCACCAGCGGGGGGGGGCCCGGCGGTCGGACTGAAGCTTTCTTT.